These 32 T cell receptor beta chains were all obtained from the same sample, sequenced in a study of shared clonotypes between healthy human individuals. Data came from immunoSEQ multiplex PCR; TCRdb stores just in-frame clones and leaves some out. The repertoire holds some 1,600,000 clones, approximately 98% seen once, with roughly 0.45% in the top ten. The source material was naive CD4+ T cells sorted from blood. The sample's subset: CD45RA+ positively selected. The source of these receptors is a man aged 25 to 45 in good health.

The CDR3 coding sequence is TGTGCCAGTAGTATGGGGGACAGGGGCACCACTGAAGCTTTCTTT. This encodes CASSMGDRGTTEAFF. The J gene is TRBJ1-1, the V gene TRBV19; TRBD1 matches at 10 bases. The CDR3 is made up of 15 amino acids. Per the germline V gene, CDR1 is LNHDA and CDR2 is SQIVND (reference sequence). The V segment lost 3 bases and the J segment 4 bases; nucleotides outside the gene matches: 5. Looking up the rest from reference TRBV19 and TRBJ1-1 gives the full variable domain: DGGITQSPKYLFRKEGQNVTLSCEQNLNHDAMYWYRQDPGQGLRLIYYSQIVNDFQKGDIAEGYSVSREKKESFPLTVTSAQKNPTAFYLCASSMGDRGTTEAFFGQGTRLTVV.

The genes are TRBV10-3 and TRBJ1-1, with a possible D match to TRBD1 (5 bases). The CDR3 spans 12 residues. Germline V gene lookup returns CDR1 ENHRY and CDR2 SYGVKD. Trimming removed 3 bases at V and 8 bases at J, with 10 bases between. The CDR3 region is CAISDAGGEAFF. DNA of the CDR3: TGTGCCATCAGTGACGCCGGGGGAGAAGCTTTCTTT.

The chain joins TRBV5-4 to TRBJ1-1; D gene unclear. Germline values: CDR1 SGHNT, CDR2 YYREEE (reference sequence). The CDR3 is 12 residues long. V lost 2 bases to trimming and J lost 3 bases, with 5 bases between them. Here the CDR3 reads CASSFEDTEAFF. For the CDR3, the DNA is TGTGCCAGCAGCTTTGAGGACACTGAAGCTTTCTTT.

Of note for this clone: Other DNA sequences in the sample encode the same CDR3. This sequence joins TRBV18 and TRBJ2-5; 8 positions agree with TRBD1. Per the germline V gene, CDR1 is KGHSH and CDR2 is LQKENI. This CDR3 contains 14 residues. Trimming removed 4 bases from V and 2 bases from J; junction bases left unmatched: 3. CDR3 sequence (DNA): TGTGCCAGCTCACTCGACAGGGGTCAAGAGACCCAGTACTTC. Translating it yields CASSLDRGQETQYF.

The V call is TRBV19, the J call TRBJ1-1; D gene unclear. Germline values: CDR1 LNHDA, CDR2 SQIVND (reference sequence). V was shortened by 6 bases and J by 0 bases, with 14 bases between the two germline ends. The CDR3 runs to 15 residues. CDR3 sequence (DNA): TGTGCCAGTAGCAATAATATGGTGGTGAACACTGAAGCTTTCTTT. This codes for CASSNNMVVNTEAFF.

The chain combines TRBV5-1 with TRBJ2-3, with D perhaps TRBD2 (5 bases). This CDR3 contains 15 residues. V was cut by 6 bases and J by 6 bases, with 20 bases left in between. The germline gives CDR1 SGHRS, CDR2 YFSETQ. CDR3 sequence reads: CASMSSGRPGDTQYF. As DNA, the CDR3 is TGCGCCAGCATGAGTTCCGGGCGCCCGGGGGATACGCAGTATTTT.

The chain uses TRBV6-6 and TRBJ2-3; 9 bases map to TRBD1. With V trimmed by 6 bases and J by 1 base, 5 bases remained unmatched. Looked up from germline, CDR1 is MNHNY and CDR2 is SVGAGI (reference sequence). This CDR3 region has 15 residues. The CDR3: CASRGTGTGTDTQYF. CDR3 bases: TGTGCCAGCAGGGGGACAGGGACAGGCACAGATACGCAGTATTTT.

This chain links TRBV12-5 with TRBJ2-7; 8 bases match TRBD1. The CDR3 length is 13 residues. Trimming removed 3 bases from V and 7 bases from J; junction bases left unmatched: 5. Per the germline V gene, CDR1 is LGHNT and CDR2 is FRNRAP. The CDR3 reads CASGFRGRREQYF. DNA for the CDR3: TGTGCTAGTGGTTTCAGGGGGCGCCGGGAGCAGTACTTC.

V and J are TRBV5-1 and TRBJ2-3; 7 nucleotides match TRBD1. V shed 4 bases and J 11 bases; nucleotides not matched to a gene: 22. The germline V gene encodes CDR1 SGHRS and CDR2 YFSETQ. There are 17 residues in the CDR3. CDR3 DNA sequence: TGCGCCAGCAGCATGAACACTGACAGGGTTGAGGCGGAAAAGCAGTATTTT. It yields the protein CASSMNTDRVEAEKQYF.

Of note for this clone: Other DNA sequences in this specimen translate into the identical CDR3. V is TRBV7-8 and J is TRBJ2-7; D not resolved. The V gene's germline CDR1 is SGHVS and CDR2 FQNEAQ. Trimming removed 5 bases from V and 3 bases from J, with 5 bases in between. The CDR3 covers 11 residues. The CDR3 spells CASSPGYEQYF. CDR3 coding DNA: TGTGCCAGCAGCCCGGGCTACGAGCAGTACTTC.

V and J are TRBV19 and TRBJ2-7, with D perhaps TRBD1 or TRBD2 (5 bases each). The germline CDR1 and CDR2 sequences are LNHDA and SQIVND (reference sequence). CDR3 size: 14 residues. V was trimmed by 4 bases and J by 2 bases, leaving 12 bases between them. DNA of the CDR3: TGTGCCAGTAGTAGCCGGGACCAGACCTACGAGCAGTACTTC. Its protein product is CASSSRDQTYEQYF.

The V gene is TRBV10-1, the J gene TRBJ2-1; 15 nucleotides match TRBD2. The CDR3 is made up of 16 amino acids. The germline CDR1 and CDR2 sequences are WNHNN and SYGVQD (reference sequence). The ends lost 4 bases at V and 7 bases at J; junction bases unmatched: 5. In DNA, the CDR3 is TGCGCCAGCAGTGGGACTAGCGGGAGGGCCGTAAATGAGCAGTTCTTC. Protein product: CASSGTSGRAVNEQFF.

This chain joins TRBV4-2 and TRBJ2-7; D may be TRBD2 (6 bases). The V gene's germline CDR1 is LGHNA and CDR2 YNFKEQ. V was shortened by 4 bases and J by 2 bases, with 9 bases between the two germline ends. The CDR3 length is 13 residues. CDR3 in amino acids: CASSRDFTYEQYF. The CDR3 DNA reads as TGTGCCAGCAGCCGGGACTTTACCTACGAGCAGTACTTC.

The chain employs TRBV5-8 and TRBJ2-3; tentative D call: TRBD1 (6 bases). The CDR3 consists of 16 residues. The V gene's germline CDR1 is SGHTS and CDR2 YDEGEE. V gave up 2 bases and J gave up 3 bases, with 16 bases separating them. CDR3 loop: CASSLKQWGHTDTQYF. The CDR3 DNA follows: TGTGCCAGCAGCTTAAAGCAATGGGGACATACAGATACGCAGTATTTT.

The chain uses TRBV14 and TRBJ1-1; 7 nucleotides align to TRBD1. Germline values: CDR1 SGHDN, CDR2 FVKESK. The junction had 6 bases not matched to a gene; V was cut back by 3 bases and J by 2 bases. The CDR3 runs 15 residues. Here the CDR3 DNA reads TGTGCCAGCAGCCATCGACAGGGACAAAACACTGAAGCTTTCTTT. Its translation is CASSHRQGQNTEAFF.

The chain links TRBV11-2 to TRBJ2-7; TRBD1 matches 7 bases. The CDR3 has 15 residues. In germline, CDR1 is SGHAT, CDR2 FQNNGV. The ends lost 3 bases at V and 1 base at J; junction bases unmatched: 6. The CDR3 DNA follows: TGTGCCAGCAGCTTCATTTGGGACAGTTCCTACGAGCAGTACTTC. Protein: CASSFIWDSSYEQYF.

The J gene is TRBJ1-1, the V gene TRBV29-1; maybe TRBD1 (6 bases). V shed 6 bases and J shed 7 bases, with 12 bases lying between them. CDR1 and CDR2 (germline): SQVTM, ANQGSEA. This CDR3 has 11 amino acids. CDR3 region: CSVEQGGEAFF. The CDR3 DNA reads TGCAGCGTCGAACAGGGTGGTGAAGCTTTCTTT.

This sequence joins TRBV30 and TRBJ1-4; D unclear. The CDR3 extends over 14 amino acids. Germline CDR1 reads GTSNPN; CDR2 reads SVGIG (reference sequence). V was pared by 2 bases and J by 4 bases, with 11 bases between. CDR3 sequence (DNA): TGTGCCTGGAGTCGGGTCTCGGTTAATGAAAAACTGTTTTTT. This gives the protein CAWSRVSVNEKLFF.

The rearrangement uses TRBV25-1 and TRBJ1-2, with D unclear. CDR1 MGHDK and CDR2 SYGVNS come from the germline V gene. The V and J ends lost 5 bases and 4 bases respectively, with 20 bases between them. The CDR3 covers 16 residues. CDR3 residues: CASSSIRLGKTYGYTF. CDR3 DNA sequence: TGTGCCAGCAGTTCCATACGACTGGGAAAGACCTATGGCTACACCTTC.

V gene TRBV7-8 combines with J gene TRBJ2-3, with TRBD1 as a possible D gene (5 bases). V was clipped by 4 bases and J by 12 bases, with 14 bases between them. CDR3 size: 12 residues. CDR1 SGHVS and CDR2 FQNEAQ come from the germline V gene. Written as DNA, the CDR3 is TGTGCCAGCAGCTCCGACAGTCCCCTTCAGTATTTT. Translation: CASSSDSPLQYF.

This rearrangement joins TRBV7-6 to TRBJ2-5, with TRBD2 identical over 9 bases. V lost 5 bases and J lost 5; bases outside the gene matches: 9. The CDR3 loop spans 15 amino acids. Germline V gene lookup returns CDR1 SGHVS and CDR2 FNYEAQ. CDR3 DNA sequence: TGTGCCAGCAGCCCCTTGGCGGGAGGGTCGGAGACCCAGTACTTC. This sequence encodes CASSPLAGGSETQYF.

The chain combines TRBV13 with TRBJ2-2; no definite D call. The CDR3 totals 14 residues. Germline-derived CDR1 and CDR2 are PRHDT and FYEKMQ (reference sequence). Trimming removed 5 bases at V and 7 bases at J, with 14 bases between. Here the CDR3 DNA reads TGTGCCAGCAGCCAAATGGTCCGAAGCGGGGAGCTGTTTTTT. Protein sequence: CASSQMVRSGELFF.

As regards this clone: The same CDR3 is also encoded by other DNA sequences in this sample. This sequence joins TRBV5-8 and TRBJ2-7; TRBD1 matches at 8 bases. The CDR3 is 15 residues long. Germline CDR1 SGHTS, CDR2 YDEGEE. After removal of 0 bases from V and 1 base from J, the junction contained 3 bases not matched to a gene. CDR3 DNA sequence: TGTGCCAGCAGCTTGGCCGGGACAGGTTCCTACGAGCAGTACTTC. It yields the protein CASSLAGTGSYEQYF.

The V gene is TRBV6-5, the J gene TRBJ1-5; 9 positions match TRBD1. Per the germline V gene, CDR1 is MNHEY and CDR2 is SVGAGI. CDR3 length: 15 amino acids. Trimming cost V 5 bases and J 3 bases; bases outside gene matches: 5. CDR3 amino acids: CASSPRQGVNQPQHF. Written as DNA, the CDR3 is TGTGCCAGCAGTCCCCGACAGGGGGTCAATCAGCCCCAGCATTTT.

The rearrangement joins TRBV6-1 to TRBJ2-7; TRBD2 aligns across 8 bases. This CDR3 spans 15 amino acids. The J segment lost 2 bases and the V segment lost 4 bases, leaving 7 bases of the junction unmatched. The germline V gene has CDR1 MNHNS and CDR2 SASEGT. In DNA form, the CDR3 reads TGTGCCAGCAGTGCAGTGACTAGCGCCGCCTACGAGCAGTACTTC. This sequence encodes CASSAVTSAAYEQYF.

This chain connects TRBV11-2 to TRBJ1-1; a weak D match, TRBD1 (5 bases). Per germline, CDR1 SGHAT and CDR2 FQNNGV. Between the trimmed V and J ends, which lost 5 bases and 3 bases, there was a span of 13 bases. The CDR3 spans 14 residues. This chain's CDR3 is CASSRIQGDTEAFF. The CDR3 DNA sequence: TGTGCCAGCAGCCGCATTCAGGGTGACACTGAAGCTTTCTTT.

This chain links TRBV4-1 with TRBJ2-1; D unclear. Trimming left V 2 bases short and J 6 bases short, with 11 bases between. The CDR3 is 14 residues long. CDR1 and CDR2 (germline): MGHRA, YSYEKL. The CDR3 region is CASSQPNKPNEQFF. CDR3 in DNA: TGCGCCAGCAGCCAACCCAATAAGCCCAATGAGCAGTTCTTC.

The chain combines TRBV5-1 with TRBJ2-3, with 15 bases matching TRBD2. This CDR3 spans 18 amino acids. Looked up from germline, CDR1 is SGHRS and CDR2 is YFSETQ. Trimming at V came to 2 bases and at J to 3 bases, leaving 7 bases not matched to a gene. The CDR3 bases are TGCGCCAGCAGCTTAAGGACTAGCGGGAGGGTCGGGACAGATACGCAGTATTTT. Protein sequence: CASSLRTSGRVGTDTQYF.

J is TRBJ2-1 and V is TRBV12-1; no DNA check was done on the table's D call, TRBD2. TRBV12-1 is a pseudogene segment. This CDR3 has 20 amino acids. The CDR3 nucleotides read TGTGCCAGCAGCTTTGCTGGTGGACTAGCGAGGCCTCCTTCCTACAATGAGCAGTTCTTC. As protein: CASSFAGGLARPPSYNEQFF.

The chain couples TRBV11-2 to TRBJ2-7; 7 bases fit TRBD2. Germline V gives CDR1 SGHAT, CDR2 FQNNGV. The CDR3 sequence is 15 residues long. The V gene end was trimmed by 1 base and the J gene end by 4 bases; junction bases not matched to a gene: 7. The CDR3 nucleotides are TGTGCCAGCAGCTTAGGCGGGACTACCTTATACGAGCAGTACTTC. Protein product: CASSLGGTTLYEQYF.

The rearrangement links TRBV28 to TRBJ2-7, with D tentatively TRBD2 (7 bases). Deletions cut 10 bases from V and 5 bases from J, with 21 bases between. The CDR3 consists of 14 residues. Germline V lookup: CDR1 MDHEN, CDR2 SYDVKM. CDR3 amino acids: CATNLQGGSHEQYF. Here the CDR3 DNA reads TGTGCCACCAACTTACAGGGAGGGTCCCACGAGCAGTACTTC.

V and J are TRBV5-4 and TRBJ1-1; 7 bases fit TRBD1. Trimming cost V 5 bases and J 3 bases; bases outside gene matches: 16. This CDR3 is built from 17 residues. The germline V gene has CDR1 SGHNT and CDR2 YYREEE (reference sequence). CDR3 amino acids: CASSTHRGQSIDTEAFF. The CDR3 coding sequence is TGTGCCAGCAGTACGCATCGGGGACAGTCGATAGACACTGAAGCTTTCTTT.